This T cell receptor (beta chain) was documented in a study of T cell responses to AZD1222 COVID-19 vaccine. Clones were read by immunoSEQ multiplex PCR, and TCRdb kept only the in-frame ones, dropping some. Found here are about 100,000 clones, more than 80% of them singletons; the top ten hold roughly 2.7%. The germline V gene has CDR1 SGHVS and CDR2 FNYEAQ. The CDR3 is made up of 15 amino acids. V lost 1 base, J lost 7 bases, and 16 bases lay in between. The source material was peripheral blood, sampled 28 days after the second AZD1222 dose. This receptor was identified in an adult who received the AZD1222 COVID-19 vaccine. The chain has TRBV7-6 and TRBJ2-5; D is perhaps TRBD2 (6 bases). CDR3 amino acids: CASSLGLEAIGTQYF. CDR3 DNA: TGTGCCAGCAGCTTAGGACTAGAAGCCATTGGGACCCAGTACTTC.